The 17 T cell receptor beta chains listed next were all sequenced from one sample in a study of cytomegalovirus exposure and HLA in healthy donors (dated by TCRdb to about 2017). Library preparation used the immunoSEQ multiplex PCR assay. A mixture of 60 forward primers for TCR Vbeta segments and 13 reverse primers for TCR Jbeta segments was used in the multiplex PCR. TCRdb mirrors the immuneACCESS table, restricted to in-frame sequences. Some clones are absent from its copies; in checked studies, under half trace to an unresolved V gene, and the reason for the others is unknown. The sample has 95,000 to 130,000 clones on record, roughly three quarters of them singletons. The ten most abundant clones make up 1.6% of the sample. Input material: PBMCs. These TCRs come from a woman aged 18-29 years in good health and CMV-seronegative.

The V and J genes are TRBV20-1 and TRBJ1-2; D is ambiguous. The germline gives CDR1 DFQATT, CDR2 SNEGSKA (reference sequence). There are 11 residues in the CDR3. CDR3 loop: CSEVDPYGYTF. In DNA, the CDR3 is TGCAGCGAGGTAGACCCCTATGGCTACACCTTC.

V usage is TRBV28 and J usage is TRBJ1-1; the D gene is possibly TRBD1 (6 bases). CDR1 and CDR2 (germline): MDHEN, SYDVKM. This CDR3 region has 17 residues. Between the trimmed V and J ends, which lost 4 bases and 7 bases, there was a span of 25 bases. CDR3 sequence (DNA): TGTGCCAGCAGTTCCCCGCTGGGGGCAGCCACTTCCCTTGAAGCTTTCTTT. It translates to CASSSPLGAATSLEAFF.

This chain uses TRBV28 with TRBJ1-1; no firm D call. The CDR3 has 14 amino acids. Germline assignment: CDR1 MDHEN and CDR2 SYDVKM. Trimming took 2 bases from V and 2 from J, leaving 9 bases between them. CDR3 region: CASSLTGTNTEAFF. CDR3 in DNA: TGTGCCAGCAGTTTAACGGGAACTAACACTGAAGCTTTCTTT.

This clone showed up just a few times. The chain combines TRBV5-6 with TRBJ1-3; D possibly corresponds to TRBD1 (6 bases). This CDR3 has 16 amino acids. Trimming removed 4 bases from V and 0 bases from J, with 14 bases in between. Germline loops: CDR1 SGHDT, CDR2 YYEEEE. CDR3 loop: CASSPLTGDSGNTIYF. As DNA, the CDR3 is TGTGCCAGCAGCCCCCTGACAGGCGACTCTGGAAACACCATATATTTT.

J is TRBJ2-3 and V is TRBV10-3, with D possibly matching TRBD2 (5 bases). The ends were cut back, 4 bases at V and 0 bases at J, with 11 bases in the middle. Germline V lookup: CDR1 ENHRY, CDR2 SYGVKD. This CDR3 comprises 15 residues. CDR3 nucleotide sequence: TGTGCCATCAGTGGGGGAGTGGGAAGCACAGATACGCAGTATTTT. Translation: CAISGGVGSTDTQYF.

The chain couples TRBV6-1 to TRBJ1-3; D ambiguous. Germline V lookup: CDR1 MNHNS, CDR2 SASEGT. V shed 4 bases and J shed 6 bases, with 4 bases lying between them. The CDR3 is 11 amino acids. CDR3 nucleotides: TGTGCCAGCAGTGCCTTAAACACCATATATTTT. This codes for CASSALNTIYF.

This clone was seen a few times. The CDR3 coding sequence is TGTGCCAGCAGCTCCCCGGACAGGGGACCCACCAATGAGCAGTTCTTC. It is translated as CASSSPDRGPTNEQFF. V gene TRBV13 combines with J gene TRBJ2-1, with 9 bases identical to TRBD1. Per the germline V gene, CDR1 is PRHDT and CDR2 is FYEKMQ (reference sequence). This CDR3 comprises 16 residues. Trimming took 4 bases from V and 6 from J; bases not matched to a gene: 10.

The V gene is TRBV6-1, the J gene TRBJ2-2, with a tentative D call TRBD1 (5 bases). V shed 6 bases and J shed 3 bases, with 14 bases lying between them. The CDR3 covers 15 residues. Germline V gene data show CDR1 as MNHNS and CDR2 as SASEGT. Here the CDR3 DNA reads TGTGCCAGCAGGAAACAGGCGATTTACACCGGGGAGCTGTTTTTT. Its translation is CASRKQAIYTGELFF.

The chain is built from TRBV4-2 and TRBJ2-7; D unclear. Germline lookup yields CDR1 LGHNA and CDR2 YNFKEQ. This CDR3 has 15 residues. V lost 0 bases and J 7 bases, leaving 16 bases between the germline ends. The CDR3 here is CASSQEWQVTREQYF. CDR3 sequence (DNA): TGTGCCAGCAGCCAAGAGTGGCAGGTTACGAGAGAGCAGTACTTC.

The gene calls are TRBV11-2 and TRBJ2-5; 14 bases are shared with TRBD2. The ends lost 4 bases at V and 4 bases at J; junction bases unmatched: 2. Germline-derived CDR1 and CDR2 are SGHAT and FQNNGV. CDR3 size: 15 residues. CDR3 protein: CASSSGTSGGETQYF. DNA for the CDR3: TGTGCCAGCAGCTCAGGGACTAGCGGGGGAGAGACCCAGTACTTC.

J is TRBJ2-1 and V is TRBV5-1, with 7 bases that match TRBD1. CDR1 is SGHRS, CDR2 YFSETQ, per germline. With V trimmed by 4 bases and J by 8 bases, 9 bases remained unmatched. The CDR3 is made up of 14 amino acids. In DNA form, the CDR3 reads TGCGCCAGCAGCCAGGAACGCCAGGGGGATGAGCAGTTCTTC. Translated, it gives CASSQERQGDEQFF.

This clone showed up just a few times. The rearrangement links TRBV5-4 to TRBJ1-2; D remains unclear. Trimming took 0 bases from V and 5 from J, leaving 11 bases between them. The CDR3 has 14 amino acids. Germline loops: CDR1 SGHNT, CDR2 YYREEE (reference sequence). CDR3 sequence reads: CASSLEARLYGYTF. The CDR3 DNA sequence: TGTGCCAGCAGCTTGGAGGCCAGGCTATATGGCTACACCTTC. Complete variable domain (other parts from reference TRBV5-4 and TRBJ1-2): ETGVTQSPTHLIKTRGQQVTLRCSSQSGHNTVSWYQQALGQGPQFIFQYYREEENGRGNFPPRFSGLQFPNYSSELNVNALELDDSALYLCASSLEARLYGYTFGSGTRLTVV.

This clone was seen only a few times. The chain has TRBV7-2 and TRBJ1-2, with 10 bases fitting TRBD1. CDR1 is SGHTA and CDR2 is FQGNSA in the germline V gene. This CDR3 comprises 15 residues. Trimming removed 4 bases from V and 4 bases from J; junction bases left unmatched: 6. CDR3 region: CASSSLGQGFYGYTF. CDR3 DNA: TGTGCCAGCAGCTCCCTGGGACAGGGGTTCTATGGCTACACCTTC.

In this sample, this clone turned up a few times. This CDR3 fails to terminate in the conserved phenylalanine or tryptophan, so it likely reflects a read error. Because the CDR3's place on the DNA is in doubt, the DNA is left out and the CDR3 is given as listed by TCRdb. The V and J genes are TRBV2 and TRBJ1-1; the D call TRBD1 from the table was never checked on the DNA. Germline assignment: CDR1 SNHLY and CDR2 FYNNEI. A total of 14 residues make up the CDR3, ends included. This CDR3 is CASSERGPRGRFKL.

The CDR3 DNA reads TGTGCCAGCAGCGAAGGGTACAGGTACAATGAGCAGTTCTTC. Its protein product is CASSEGYRYNEQFF. The chain employs TRBV7-2 and TRBJ2-1, with D possibly matching TRBD1 (5 bases). This CDR3 region has 14 residues. The V and J ends lost 5 bases and 4 bases respectively, with 12 bases between them. Germline loops: CDR1 SGHTA, CDR2 FQGNSA.

The chain couples TRBV5-1 to TRBJ1-2; perhaps TRBD1 as D (6 bases). The CDR3 consists of 14 residues. Looked up from germline, CDR1 is SGHRS and CDR2 is YFSETQ. The germline V and J ends were trimmed by 0 bases and 8 bases, with 14 bases remaining between them. CDR3 bases: TGCGCCAGCAGCTTGGCTGGGGAAACAGGGGGCTACACCTTC. It codes for CASSLAGETGGYTF.

Worth noting for this clone: This same CDR3 is encoded by further DNA sequences in the sample. This chain connects TRBV19 to TRBJ1-1, with D tentatively TRBD1 (6 bases). This CDR3 spans 13 amino acids. Germline V gives CDR1 LNHDA, CDR2 SQIVND (reference sequence). V lost 8 bases and J 0 bases, leaving 10 bases between the germline ends. The CDR3 DNA is TGTGCCAGTTCCGACAGGATGAACACTGAAGCTTTCTTT. Its translation: CASSDRMNTEAFF.